This TCR beta chain stems from a study of blood T cell repertoires in COVID-19. Study overall: From the United States, Italy and Spain came samples of acute and convalescent COVID-19. Sample material is recorded as cDNA or gDNA derived from T cells, B-cell-depleted T cells, or PBMCs.

Authors' processing steps: From reference gene primer amplification, estimates of nucleated cell counts were derived. Sequencing used immunoSEQ multiplex PCR; TCRdb keeps in-frame clones, though not all of them. Clonal size and the V and J genes are those of that table, whereas D and trimming came from the DNA. This sample has under 300,000 clones, with roughly 79% found just once. The sequence was collected from a woman aged 55 to 70 with active or convalescent COVID-19. The specimen was peripheral blood.

CDR3 in amino acids: CASEQGSTEAFF. The CDR3 DNA sequence: TGTGCCAGTGAACAGGGATCCACTGAAGCTTTCTTT. V is TRBV19 and J is TRBJ1-1; D is perhaps TRBD1 (6 bases). The CDR3 has 12 amino acids. The germline V gene encodes CDR1 LNHDA and CDR2 SQIVND (reference sequence). V shed 8 bases and J shed 4 bases, with 11 bases lying between them.